The 21 T cell receptor beta chains below were found in one sample sequenced in a study of OX40 agonist ivuxolimab in advanced cancers. Some clones are missing from TCRdb's copy, which holds only in-frame ones; the method was immunoSEQ multiplex PCR. The sample shows 82,000 or so clones, approximately 90% of them seen only once. The specimen was CD4+ or CD8+ T cells sorted from blood, collected in a trial of the OX40 agonist ivuxolimab. The receptors originated from an adult with an advanced solid tumor such as melanoma, head and neck, liver or kidney cancer.

The V call is TRBV7-2, the J call TRBJ2-1, with TRBD2 matching over 10 bases. The CDR3 contains 15 residues. Looked up from germline, CDR1 is SGHTA and CDR2 is FQGNSA. With 5 bases clipped from V and 7 bases from J, the junction kept 8 bases outside the gene matches. The CDR3 DNA reads TGTGCCAGCAGCCCAAGAGCGGGAGGGACAAATGAGCAGTTCTTC. Its translation is CASSPRAGGTNEQFF.

V and J are TRBV21-1 and TRBJ1-1. TRBV21-1 constitutes a pseudogene. The CDR3 runs to 10 residues. CDR3 region: CASSKIRAFF. CDR3 bases: TGTGCCAGCAGCAAAATACGAGCTTTCTTT.

The chain has TRBV11-3 and TRBJ2-5; D may correspond to TRBD1 or TRBD2 (5 bases each). The DNA end favors TRBJ2-7, so the J call may be wrong. CDR1 is SGHNT and CDR2 is YENEEA in the germline V gene. The CDR3 is 16 residues long. The CDR3, as DNA: TGTGCCAGCAGCTCCGCCGGGACCGCCGACTCCTACGAGCAGTACTTC. Amino acids: CASSSAGTADSYEQYF.

The V call is TRBV5-5, the J call TRBJ1-2; 9 nucleotides line up with TRBD1. The CDR3 is 14 amino acids. V was pared by 4 bases and J by 2 bases, with 3 bases of the junction left unmatched. CDR1 and CDR2 (germline): SGHKS, YYEKEE (reference sequence). CDR3 amino acids: CASSPGQGNYGYTF. The CDR3 DNA follows: TGTGCCAGCAGCCCTGGACAGGGGAACTATGGCTACACCTTC.

The chain is built from TRBV2 and TRBJ1-6, with D unclear. The CDR3 consists of 13 residues. Germline V lookup: CDR1 SNHLY, CDR2 FYNNEI. V gave up 1 base and J gave up 9 bases, with 7 bases separating them. For the CDR3, the DNA is TGTGCCAGCAGTGAAGGGCCGGGTTCACCCCTCCACTTT. Translating gives CASSEGPGSPLHF.

The genes are TRBV19 and TRBJ1-3; 9 bases fit TRBD1. Germline V gene sequence: CDR1 LNHDA, CDR2 SQIVND (reference sequence). This CDR3 comprises 18 residues. The trim removed 6 bases at V and 0 bases at J, leaving 12 bases unmatched. The CDR3 loop is CASSATAGTGSSGNTIYF. The CDR3 DNA reads as TGTGCCAGTAGCGCCACCGCCGGGACAGGGAGCTCTGGAAACACCATATATTTT.

The V and J genes are TRBV29-1 and TRBJ2-5, with TRBD1 matching over 8 bases. The CDR3 runs 14 residues. CDR1 and CDR2 (germline): SQVTM, ANQGSEA. V dropped 6 bases and J dropped 4; count of bases not matched to a gene: 10. Here the CDR3 DNA reads TGCAGCGTCGGACGACAGGGGAGGCGAGAGACCCAGTACTTC. It yields the protein CSVGRQGRRETQYF.

Turning to this clone: At one end, the junction sequence differs from germline, possibly due to a read error. The J gene is TRBJ2-7, the V gene TRBV28; D assignment may be TRBD1 or TRBD2 (6 bases each). Germline CDR1 is MDHEN and CDR2 is SYDVKM. CDR3 size: 13 residues. As DNA, the CDR3 is TGTGCCAGCACTTTAGGGGGGAACTACGAGCAGTACTTC. This translates into CASTLGGNYEQYF.

The chain combines TRBV4-2 with TRBJ1-4; 9 bases are shared with TRBD1. V trimming: 1 base; J trimming: 8 bases; junction bases outside the gene matches: 5. The V gene's germline CDR1 is LGHNA and CDR2 YNFKEQ. The CDR3 length is 15 residues. The CDR3 is CASSQAGTGREKLFF. The CDR3, as DNA: TGTGCCAGCAGCCAAGCTGGGACAGGGAGGGAAAAACTGTTTTTT.

This sequence joins TRBV5-1 and TRBJ2-7; the D gene is possibly TRBD1 (6 bases). V shed 4 bases and J shed 1 base, with 9 bases lying between them. Germline V gives CDR1 SGHRS, CDR2 YFSETQ. The CDR3 extends over 13 amino acids. CDR3 sequence: CASSLTGSYEQYF. The CDR3 region has the DNA TGCGCCAGCAGCCTTACAGGGTCCTACGAGCAGTACTTC.

The J gene is TRBJ2-3, the V gene TRBV7-2, with 10 bases lining up with TRBD2. CDR1 SGHTA and CDR2 FQGNSA come from the germline V gene. This CDR3 contains 18 residues. The J segment lost 2 bases and the V segment lost 4 bases, leaving 12 bases of the junction unmatched. CDR3 amino acids: CASSSSGLAPRPTDTQYF. The DNA of the CDR3 is TGTGCCAGCAGCTCATCGGGACTAGCGCCTAGACCCACAGATACGCAGTATTTT.

This CDR3 reads CSVRDSTTGELFF. CDR3 nucleotide sequence: TGCAGCGTTAGGGACTCTACCACCGGGGAGCTGTTTTTT. The rearrangement links TRBV29-1 to TRBJ2-2, with D maybe TRBD2 (6 bases). CDR3 length: 13 residues. Germline V CDR1 and CDR2: SQVTM, ANQGSEA. V was trimmed by 5 bases and J by 4 bases, leaving 11 bases between them.

The rearrangement joins TRBV30 to TRBJ2-5; tentatively, D is TRBD1 (6 bases). The CDR3 has 14 amino acids. Germline CDR1 GTSNPN, CDR2 SVGIG (reference sequence). Trimming took off 0 bases at V and 5 bases at J, with 13 bases between the two ends. The CDR3 DNA follows: TGTGCCTGGAGTGTTACAGGGATGGCGGAGACCCAGTACTTC. Translated: CAWSVTGMAETQYF.

The V and J genes are TRBV7-9 and TRBJ2-5; a possible D gene is TRBD1 (5 bases). V was shortened by 0 bases and J by 5 bases, with 16 bases between the two germline ends. Looked up from germline, CDR1 is SEHNR and CDR2 is FQNEAQ (reference sequence). The CDR3 is 16 residues long. CDR3 region: CASSLAPAGQRETQYF. CDR3 in DNA: TGTGCCAGCAGCTTAGCGCCGGCAGGGCAGAGGGAGACCCAGTACTTC.

This rearrangement joins TRBV28 to TRBJ1-2; TRBD1 might be the D (6 bases). Trimming took 5 bases from V and 3 from J, leaving 16 bases between them. Germline-derived CDR1 and CDR2 are MDHEN and SYDVKM. CDR3 length: 15 amino acids. The CDR3 loop is CASSASGAGDYGYTF. In DNA form, the CDR3 reads TGTGCCAGCAGTGCCTCAGGGGCAGGAGACTATGGCTACACCTTC.

Turning to this clone: One end of the junction does not line up with germline, which may come from a read error. In DNA form, the CDR3 reads TGTGCCAGCAGTGAAGCGGGCAGGGCGGTGCTCTTC. This encodes CASSEAGRAVLF. The V call is TRBV6-1, the J call TRBJ2-1; TRBD1 might be the D (5 bases). CDR3 size: 12 residues. Germline CDR1 is MNHNS and CDR2 is SASEGT.

The V and J genes are TRBV6-5 and TRBJ2-5; D not certain. This CDR3 contains 13 residues. Trimming pared 0 bases from V and 6 bases from J, leaving 8 bases between. Germline CDR1 MNHEY, CDR2 SVGAGI. CDR3 in DNA: TGTGCCAGCAGTTACTCGATAGGGCAGACCCAGTACTTC. Protein sequence: CASSYSIGQTQYF.

The gene calls are TRBV5-4 and TRBJ2-3, with 8 bases lining up with TRBD1. This CDR3 has 16 amino acids. V trimming: 4 bases; J trimming: 2 bases; junction bases outside the gene matches: 9. Per the germline V gene, CDR1 is SGHNT and CDR2 is YYREEE (reference sequence). The CDR3: CASSPGVTGATDTQYF. For the CDR3, the DNA is TGTGCCAGCAGCCCCGGCGTGACAGGGGCCACAGATACGCAGTATTTT.

The V gene is TRBV28, the J gene TRBJ2-7; 10 bases are shared with TRBD1. This CDR3 has 15 residues. Germline loops: CDR1 MDHEN, CDR2 SYDVKM. After removal of 1 base from V and 7 bases from J, the junction contained 7 bases not matched to a gene. CDR3 protein: CASSLSGTGAREQYF. The CDR3 nucleotides read TGTGCCAGCAGTTTATCAGGGACAGGGGCTCGGGAGCAGTACTTC.

This chain uses TRBV5-4 with TRBJ2-1; 10 nucleotides match TRBD1. The CDR3 spans 15 residues. Germline V CDR1 and CDR2: SGHNT, YYREEE (reference sequence). Trimming took 2 bases from V and 8 from J; bases not matched to a gene: 7. The CDR3, as DNA: TGTGCCAGCAGCTTCCGGACAGGGGGGATCGATGAGCAGTTCTTC. It encodes CASSFRTGGIDEQFF.

V and J are TRBV18 and TRBJ2-7; D tentatively reads TRBD1 or TRBD2 (5 bases each). Looked up from germline, CDR1 is KGHSH and CDR2 is LQKENI. Trimming took off 1 base at V and 3 bases at J, with 16 bases between the two ends. The CDR3 spans 16 residues. CDR3 nucleotide sequence: TGTGCCAGCTCACCACTTCCTGGGCAGGGAGACTACGAGCAGTACTTC. Amino acids: CASSPLPGQGDYEQYF. Complete variable domain (other parts from reference TRBV18 and TRBJ2-7): NAGVMQNPRHLVRRRGQEARLRCSPMKGHSHVYWYRQLPEEGLKFMVYLQKENIIDESGMPKERFSAEFPKEGPSILRIQQVVRGDSAAYFCASSPLPGQGDYEQYFGPGTRLTVT.